This T cell receptor (beta chain) was identified during a study of blood T cell repertoires in COVID-19. Study information: Acute and convalescent COVID-19 samples came from the United States, Italy and Spain. Sources were T cells, B-cell-depleted T cells, or PBMCs; the material itself was cDNA or gDNA.

This CDR3 region has 16 residues. CDR1 is MNHEY and CDR2 is SVGAGI in the germline V gene. Trimming at V came to 4 bases and at J to 4 bases, leaving 8 bases not matched to a gene. Original data processing: Nucleated cell number was recorded as an estimate derived from reference gene primer amplification. The method was immunoSEQ multiplex PCR; TCRdb's version includes in-frame clones alone and lacks a portion of them. V and J calls and clone size are those listed in that table; D and trimming were worked out from the DNA. The table records 220,000 or so clones, around 90% of them present only once. The chain carries TRBV6-5 and TRBJ1-1, with 11 bases lining up with TRBD1. The clonotype originates from a man in his sixties with COVID-19, enrolled during active disease. The specimen was peripheral blood. The CDR3 sequence is CASSSSGQGASTEAFF. The CDR3, as DNA: TGTGCCAGCAGTTCGAGCGGACAGGGGGCGAGCACTGAAGCTTTCTTT.